This TCR beta chain was found in a study of blood T cell repertoires in COVID-19. Sequencing was performed with immunoSEQ multiplex PCR; in TCRdb, only in-frame clones are kept and a portion is missing. The table lists some 40,000 clones, approximately 70% of them singletons, with 6.2% in the top ten. The sequence was collected from a man older than 75 with acute or convalescent COVID-19. Source material: peripheral blood.

The CDR3 sequence is CASSLGGGTEAFF. DNA of the CDR3: TGTGCCAGCAGCTTAGGGGGCGGGACTGAAGCTTTCTTT. J is TRBJ1-1 and V is TRBV5-4; 7 bases agree with TRBD1. The germline V gene encodes CDR1 SGHNT and CDR2 YYREEE (reference sequence). V lost 2 bases, J lost 5 bases, and 3 bases stayed unmatched. The CDR3 length is 13 residues. Combining the CDR3 with reference TRBV5-4 and TRBJ1-1 gives the whole variable domain ETGVTQSPTHLIKTRGQQVTLRCSSQSGHNTVSWYQQALGQGPQFIFQYYREEENGRGNFPPRFSGLQFPNYSSELNVNALELDDSALYLCASSLGGGTEAFFGQGTRLTVV.